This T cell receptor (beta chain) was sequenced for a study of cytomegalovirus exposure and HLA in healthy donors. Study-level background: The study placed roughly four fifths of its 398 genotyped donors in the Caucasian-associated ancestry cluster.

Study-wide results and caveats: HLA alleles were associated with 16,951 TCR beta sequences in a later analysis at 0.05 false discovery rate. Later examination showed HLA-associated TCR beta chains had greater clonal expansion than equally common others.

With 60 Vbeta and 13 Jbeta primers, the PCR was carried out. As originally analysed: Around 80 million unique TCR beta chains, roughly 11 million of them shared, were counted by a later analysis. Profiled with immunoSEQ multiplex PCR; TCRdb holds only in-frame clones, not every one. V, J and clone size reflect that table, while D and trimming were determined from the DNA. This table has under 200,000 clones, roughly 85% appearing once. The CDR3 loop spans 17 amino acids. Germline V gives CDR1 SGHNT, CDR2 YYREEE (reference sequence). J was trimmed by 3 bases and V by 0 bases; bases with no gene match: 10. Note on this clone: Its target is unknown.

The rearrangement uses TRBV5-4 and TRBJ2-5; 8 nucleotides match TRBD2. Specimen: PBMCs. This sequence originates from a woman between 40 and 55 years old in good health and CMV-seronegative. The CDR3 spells CASSLGFAGAGEETQYF. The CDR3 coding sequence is TGTGCCAGCAGCTTGGGTTTCGCTGGAGCGGGGGAAGAGACCCAGTACTTC. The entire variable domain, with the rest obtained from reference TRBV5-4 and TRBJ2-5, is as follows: ETGVTQSPTHLIKTRGQQVTLRCSSQSGHNTVSWYQQALGQGPQFIFQYYREEENGRGNFPPRFSGLQFPNYSSELNVNALELDDSALYLCASSLGFAGAGEETQYFGPGTRLLVL.